The 28 T cell receptor beta chains reported below all come from one sample, sequenced in a study of human thymus T cells. The table came from immunoSEQ multiplex PCR; TCRdb's copy has only in-frame clones and leaves some out. The repertoire consists of 120,000 or so clones, with 90% to 95% occurring once and the leading ten covering roughly 0.024%. The thymus tissue came from resections taken during corrective heart surgery. Source material: thymus tissue. Receptor source: a boy in the first two years of life with a congenital heart defect but otherwise immunologically healthy.

This clone was detected once. The chain couples TRBV15 to TRBJ2-1; D may match TRBD1 or TRBD2 (5 bases each). V was clipped by 3 bases and J by 0 bases, with 9 bases between them. The CDR3 is made up of 15 amino acids. Germline CDR1 LNHNV, CDR2 YYDKDF (reference sequence). CDR3 sequence reads: CATSRGPPSYNEQFF. The CDR3 DNA sequence: TGTGCCACCAGCAGGGGACCGCCCTCCTACAATGAGCAGTTCTTC.

J is TRBJ1-5 and V is TRBV21-1; the table gives TRBD1 as D, unverified against the DNA. TRBV21-1 is a pseudogene locus. The CDR3 is made up of 18 amino acids. The CDR3, as DNA: TGTGCCAGCAGCAAAGTCGGAGAGGAACAGGGTGGCAATCAGCCCCAGCATTTT. Protein sequence: CASSKVGEEQGGNQPQHF.

V usage is TRBV4-2 and J usage is TRBJ2-2; D is unclear. The germline V and J ends were trimmed by 1 base and 2 bases, with 20 bases remaining between them. The CDR3 totals 19 residues. CDR1 is LGHNA, CDR2 YNFKEQ, per germline. CDR3 nucleotide sequence: TGTGCCAGCAGCCAAGTAAATCTGGACCTCCTAACCAACACCGGGGAGCTGTTTTTT. Translation: CASSQVNLDLLTNTGELFF.

The chain recombines TRBV4-1 with TRBJ2-7, with 10 bases identical to TRBD2. Trimming removed 1 base from V and 2 bases from J; junction bases left unmatched: 2. The V gene's germline CDR1 is MGHRA and CDR2 YSYEKL. This CDR3 spans 15 amino acids. Here the CDR3 reads CASSQVTSGTYEQYF. In DNA, the CDR3 is TGCGCCAGCAGCCAAGTTACTAGCGGGACCTACGAGCAGTACTTC.

This clone was observed once. The V gene is TRBV7-4, the J gene TRBJ1-1; the D gene is possibly TRBD1 (5 bases). The CDR3 covers 13 residues. Germline V gives CDR1 SGHVT, CDR2 SQSDAQ. Trimming stripped 5 bases from V and 5 bases from J, with 12 bases between. CDR3 sequence reads: CASSPERGTEAFF. The CDR3 region has the DNA TGTGCCAGCAGCCCAGAAAGGGGTACTGAAGCTTTCTTT. Full variable domain (outside the CDR3, taken from reference TRBV7-4 and TRBJ1-1): GAGVSQSPRYKVAKRGRDVALRCDSISGHVTLYWYRQTLGQGSEVLTYSQSDAQRDKSGRPSGRFSAERPERSVSTLKIQRTEQGDSAVYLCASSPERGTEAFFGQGTRLTVV.

The CDR3 loop reads CASSPLSGNEQFF. CDR3 bases: TGTGCCAGCTCACCACTCAGTGGGAATGAGCAGTTCTTC. The chain employs TRBV18 and TRBJ2-1; D call uncertain. This CDR3 is 13 amino acids long. The V and J ends lost 1 base and 7 bases respectively, with 8 bases between them. Germline CDR1 KGHSH, CDR2 LQKENI. Variable domain in full (rest from reference TRBV18 and TRBJ2-1): NAGVMQNPRHLVRRRGQEARLRCSPMKGHSHVYWYRQLPEEGLKFMVYLQKENIIDESGMPKERFSAEFPKEGPSILRIQQVVRGDSAAYFCASSPLSGNEQFFGPGTRLTVL.

The chain uses TRBV7-9 and TRBJ1-1, with D unclear. Trimming removed 2 bases from V and 6 bases from J, with 4 bases in between. Germline CDR1 is SEHNR and CDR2 is FQNEAQ (reference sequence). There are 11 residues in the CDR3. The CDR3, as DNA: TGTGCCAGCAGCTTACAACCTGAAGCTTTCTTT. Amino acid sequence: CASSLQPEAFF.

The J gene is TRBJ2-2, the V gene TRBV5-4, with TRBD2 matching 9 bases. The germline gives CDR1 SGHNT, CDR2 YYREEE (reference sequence). The CDR3 loop spans 20 amino acids. V lost 4 bases to trimming and J lost 0 bases; unmatched junction nucleotides: 16. The CDR3 protein is CASSPVSGGDPGANTGELFF. The CDR3 DNA sequence: TGTGCCAGCAGCCCGGTTAGCGGGGGCGATCCTGGCGCGAACACCGGGGAGCTGTTTTTT.

The genes are TRBV21-1 and TRBJ1-2; TRBD1 reflects the table's D call only, with no check against the DNA. TRBV21-1 constitutes a pseudogene. This CDR3 comprises 12 residues. The CDR3 nucleotides are TGTGCCAGCAGCAAATGGGGCCCTGGCTACACCTTC. This encodes CASSKWGPGYTF.

The rearrangement joins TRBV11-3 to TRBJ2-7, with D possibly matching TRBD1 (5 bases). The CDR3 extends over 12 amino acids. Trimming stripped 4 bases from V and 4 bases from J, with 8 bases between. Germline V gene lookup returns CDR1 SGHNT and CDR2 YENEEA. Here the CDR3 reads CASSSDSYEQYF. The CDR3 DNA reads as TGTGCCAGCAGCTCCGACAGTTACGAGCAGTACTTC.

The V call is TRBV5-6, the J call TRBJ1-6; 7 bases line up with TRBD1. The CDR3 spans 15 residues. Germline V lookup: CDR1 SGHDT, CDR2 YYEEEE. V lost 1 base to trimming and J lost 13 bases; unmatched junction nucleotides: 11. The chain's CDR3 is CASSLTGVMTSPLHF. CDR3 sequence (DNA): TGTGCCAGCAGCTTGACAGGGGTAATGACTTCCCCCCTCCACTTT.

The chain employs TRBV6-6 and TRBJ1-6; weak D call: TRBD1 (5 bases). This CDR3 contains 14 residues. V lost 4 bases and J lost 7, with 11 bases in between. Germline CDR1 MNHNY, CDR2 SVGAGI (reference sequence). The DNA of the CDR3 is TGTGCCAGCAGTTGGGGCAGGGAAAATTCACCCCTCCACTTT. It specifies CASSWGRENSPLHF.

The CDR3 DNA reads as TGCGCCAGCAGCTTGTGGGCAGGGGGGTACCCTGAGCAGTTCTTC. As protein: CASSLWAGGYPEQFF. V is TRBV5-1 and J is TRBJ2-1, with a weak D call TRBD1 (7 bases). The V gene lost 1 base and the J gene lost 9 bases, with 17 bases spanning the gap. This CDR3 has 15 residues. Germline CDR1 and CDR2: SGHRS and YFSETQ.

The chain employs TRBV18 and TRBJ1-4; tentative D call: TRBD1 (5 bases). V dropped 2 bases and J dropped 7 bases, with 17 bases sitting between them. CDR3 length: 16 residues. The germline V gene has CDR1 KGHSH and CDR2 LQKENI. The CDR3 nucleotides read TGTGCCAGCTCACCAAGTGCGGAGCAGGGAGGTGAAAAACTGTTTTTT. This translates into CASSPSAEQGGEKLFF.

This chain connects TRBV6-1 to TRBJ1-2, with a tentative D call TRBD1 (5 bases). The V end was cut by 8 bases, the J end by 4 bases, with 17 bases between. The V gene's germline CDR1 is MNHNS and CDR2 SASEGT. This CDR3 spans 14 amino acids. The chain's CDR3 is CASLRPGLPYGYTF. CDR3 coding DNA: TGTGCCAGCCTTCGTCCGGGACTGCCCTATGGCTACACCTTC.

This chain links TRBV19 with TRBJ1-3; TRBD1 is a possible D gene (5 bases). Germline loops: CDR1 LNHDA, CDR2 SQIVND (reference sequence). This CDR3 region has 16 residues. The V gene lost 1 base and the J gene lost 0 bases, with 10 bases spanning the gap. DNA of the CDR3: TGTGCCAGTAGTATAGTAAGGACAAGCTCTGGAAACACCATATATTTT. Protein sequence: CASSIVRTSSGNTIYF.

The chain couples TRBV20-1 to TRBJ1-1; the D gene is possibly TRBD1 (5 bases). CDR1 and CDR2 (germline): DFQATT, SNEGSKA (reference sequence). The CDR3 runs to 11 residues. The CDR3 sequence: CPGTANTEAFF. CDR3 coding DNA: TGCCCGGGGACGGCAAACACTGAAGCTTTCTTT.

As DNA, the CDR3 is TGTGCCTGGAGTGTGGGGACAGGTCCCTACGAGCAGTACTTC. Amino acids: CAWSVGTGPYEQYF. The genes are TRBV30 and TRBJ2-7, with 8 bases that match TRBD1. Germline CDR1 GTSNPN, CDR2 SVGIG (reference sequence). The CDR3 is made up of 14 amino acids. V lost 0 bases, J lost 2 bases, and 3 bases stayed unmatched. The variable domain in full, with the rest retrieved from reference TRBV30 and TRBJ2-7, is SQTIHQWPATLVQPVGSPLSLECTVEGTSNPNLYWYRQAAGRGLQLLFYSVGIGQISSEVPQNLSASRPQDRQFILSSKKLLLSDSGFYLCAWSVGTGPYEQYFGPGTRLTVT.

The chain recombines TRBV5-3 with TRBJ1-3; D gene unclear. TRBV5-3 is an open reading frame whose function is uncertain. The CDR3 is made up of 16 amino acids. V was shortened by 2 bases and J by 0 bases, with 12 bases between the two germline ends. The CDR3, as DNA: TGTGCCAGAAGCTTTTCTCGGTGCAGCTCTGGAAACACCATATATTTT. Its protein is CARSFSRCSSGNTIYF.

The rearrangement joins TRBV13 to TRBJ1-3, with TRBD1 identical over 10 bases. This CDR3 is 18 amino acids long. The junction had 14 bases not matched to a gene; V was cut back by 5 bases and J by 4 bases. Germline V gives CDR1 PRHDT, CDR2 FYEKMQ (reference sequence). The CDR3 loop reads CASSPDRGLAGTGNTIYF. CDR3 nucleotides: TGTGCCAGCAGCCCTGACAGGGGGCTGGCAGGGACGGGAAACACCATATATTTT.

V gene TRBV4-1 combines with J gene TRBJ2-3; D is unclear. Germline V gene data show CDR1 as MGHRA and CDR2 as YSYEKL. This CDR3 has 15 amino acids. Trimming pared 6 bases from V and 6 bases from J, leaving 19 bases between. For the CDR3, the DNA is TGCGCCAGCAGGCTATCAAACCCTAGGAAGGATACGCAGTATTTT. Amino acids: CASRLSNPRKDTQYF.

V and J are TRBV27 and TRBJ1-2; D is possibly TRBD1 (5 bases). CDR1 is MNHEY and CDR2 is SMNVEV in the germline V gene (reference sequence). The V gene lost 3 bases and the J gene lost 13 bases, with 18 bases spanning the gap. This CDR3 region has 13 residues. CDR3 DNA: TGTGCCAGCAGTTTCCAGGGCATGGGGACGCCCACCTTC. It yields the protein CASSFQGMGTPTF.

The chain employs TRBV30 and TRBJ1-2; 12 positions match TRBD1. This CDR3 contains 17 residues. V was clipped by 3 bases and J by 6 bases; unmatched bases: 14. Germline V lookup: CDR1 GTSNPN, CDR2 SVGIG (reference sequence). The DNA for the CDR3 is TGTGCCTGGAGAGTCGGGGACAGGGGGCATTTACTTGATGGCTACACCTTC. Its translation is CAWRVGDRGHLLDGYTF. Combining the CDR3 with reference TRBV30 and TRBJ1-2 gives the whole variable domain SQTIHQWPATLVQPVGSPLSLECTVEGTSNPNLYWYRQAAGRGLQLLFYSVGIGQISSEVPQNLSASRPQDRQFILSSKKLLLSDSGFYLCAWRVGDRGHLLDGYTFGSGTRLTVV.

The chain combines TRBV6-5 with TRBJ2-1, with D perhaps TRBD1 (7 bases). From germline, CDR1 is MNHEY and CDR2 SVGAGI. Trimming took off 10 bases at V and 8 bases at J, with 18 bases between the two ends. This CDR3 has 13 residues. The CDR3 DNA is TGTGCCATTCCAAGGACTACAGGGGATGAGCAGTTCTTC. Protein product: CAIPRTTGDEQFF.

This clone occurred once. The genes are TRBV7-2 and TRBJ1-1; tentative D call: TRBD1 (6 bases). V lost 1 base and J lost 5, with 14 bases in between. CDR3 length: 15 residues. Germline-derived CDR1 and CDR2 are SGHTA and FQGNSA. In nucleotides, the CDR3 is TGTGCCAGCAGCTTAGGGGGACAACCTGGGACTGAAGCTTTCTTT. Protein sequence: CASSLGGQPGTEAFF.

V gene TRBV4-3 combines with J gene TRBJ1-5, with 8 bases aligning to TRBD1. Unmatched junction bases numbered 17, after V lost 0 bases and J lost 4 bases. CDR1 and CDR2 from the germline V gene are LGHNA and YSLEER. There are 20 residues in the CDR3. Written as DNA, the CDR3 is TGCGCCAGCAGCCAAGACCAGATAAGGCTTTTGGGACAGGTAAATCAGCCCCAGCATTTT. Protein product: CASSQDQIRLLGQVNQPQHF.

A few counts support this clone. The chain joins TRBV7-2 to TRBJ1-1; D is perhaps TRBD1 (5 bases). The V gene lost 6 bases and the J gene lost 8 bases, with 10 bases spanning the gap. The CDR3 runs to 11 residues. The germline V gene has CDR1 SGHTA and CDR2 FQGNSA. CDR3 loop: CASRSGREAFF. CDR3 coding DNA: TGTGCCAGCAGATCGGGACGGGAAGCTTTCTTT.

This clone showed up just once. The chain combines TRBV28 with TRBJ1-1, with 8 bases that match TRBD1. The CDR3 consists of 15 residues. After removal of 3 bases from V and 6 bases from J, the junction contained 9 bases not matched to a gene. Germline V CDR1 and CDR2: MDHEN, SYDVKM. CDR3 sequence: CASSFSDRVGAEAFF. The CDR3 DNA sequence: TGTGCCAGCAGTTTTTCGGACAGGGTGGGGGCTGAAGCTTTCTTT. The whole variable domain, filled in from reference TRBV28 and TRBJ1-1, reads DVKVTQSSRYLVKRTGEKVFLECVQDMDHENMFWYRQDPGLGLRLIYFSYDVKMKEKGDIPEGYSVSREKKERFSLILESASTNQTSMYLCASSFSDRVGAEAFFGQGTRLTVV.